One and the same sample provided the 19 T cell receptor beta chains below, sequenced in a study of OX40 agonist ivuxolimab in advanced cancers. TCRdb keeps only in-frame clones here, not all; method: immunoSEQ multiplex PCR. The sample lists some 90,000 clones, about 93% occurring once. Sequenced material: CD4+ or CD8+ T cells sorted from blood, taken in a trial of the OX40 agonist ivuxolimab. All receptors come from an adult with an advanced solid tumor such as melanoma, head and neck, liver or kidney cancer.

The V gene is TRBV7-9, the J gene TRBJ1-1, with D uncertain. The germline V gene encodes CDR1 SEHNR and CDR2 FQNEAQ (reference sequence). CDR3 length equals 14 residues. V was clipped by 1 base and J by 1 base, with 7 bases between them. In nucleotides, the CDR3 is TGTGCCAGCAGCTTAGGGGTGGGGAACACTGAAGCTTTCTTT. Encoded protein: CASSLGVGNTEAFF.

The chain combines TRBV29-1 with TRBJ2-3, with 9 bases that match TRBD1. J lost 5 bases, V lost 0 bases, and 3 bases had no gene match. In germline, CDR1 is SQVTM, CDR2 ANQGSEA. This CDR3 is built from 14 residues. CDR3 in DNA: TGCAGCGTTGAAGAGGGGACAGGGCTAGATACGCAGTATTTT. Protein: CSVEEGTGLDTQYF.

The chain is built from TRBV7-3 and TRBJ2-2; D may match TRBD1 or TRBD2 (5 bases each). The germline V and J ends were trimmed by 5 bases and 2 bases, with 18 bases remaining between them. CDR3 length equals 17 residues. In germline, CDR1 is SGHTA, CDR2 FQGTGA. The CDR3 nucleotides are TGTGCCAGCAGCGCCCGGCCCGGGACCGATAACACCGGGGAGCTGTTTTTT. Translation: CASSARPGTDNTGELFF.

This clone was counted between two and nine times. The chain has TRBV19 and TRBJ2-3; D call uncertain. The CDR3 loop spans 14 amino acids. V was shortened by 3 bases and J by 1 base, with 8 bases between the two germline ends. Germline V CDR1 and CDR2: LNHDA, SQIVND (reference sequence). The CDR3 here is CASSIRHGTDTQYF. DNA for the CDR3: TGTGCCAGTAGTATTAGACATGGCACAGATACGCAGTATTTT.

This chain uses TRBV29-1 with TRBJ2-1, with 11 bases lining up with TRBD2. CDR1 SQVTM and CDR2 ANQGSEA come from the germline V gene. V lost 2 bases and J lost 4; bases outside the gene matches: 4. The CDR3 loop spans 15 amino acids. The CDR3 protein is CSVELGTSGYNEQFF. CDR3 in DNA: TGCAGCGTTGAATTAGGGACTAGCGGATACAATGAGCAGTTCTTC.

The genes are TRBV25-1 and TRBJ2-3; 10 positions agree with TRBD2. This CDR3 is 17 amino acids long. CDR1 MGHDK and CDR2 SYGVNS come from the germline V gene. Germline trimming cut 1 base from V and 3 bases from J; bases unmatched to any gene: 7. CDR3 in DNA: TGTGCCAGCAGTGAATTTAGGGTAGCGGGAGGAACAGATACGCAGTATTTT. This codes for CASSEFRVAGGTDTQYF. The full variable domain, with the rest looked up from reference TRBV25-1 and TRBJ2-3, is EADIYQTPRYLVIGTGKKITLECSQTMGHDKMYWYQQDPGMELHLIHYSYGVNSTEKGDLSSESTVSRIRTEHFPLTLESARPSHTSQYLCASSEFRVAGGTDTQYFGPGTRLTVL.

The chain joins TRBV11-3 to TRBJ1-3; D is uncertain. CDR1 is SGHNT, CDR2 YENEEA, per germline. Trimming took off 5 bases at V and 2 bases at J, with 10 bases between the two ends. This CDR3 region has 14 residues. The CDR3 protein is CASSPDGPGNTIYF. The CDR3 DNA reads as TGTGCCAGCAGCCCTGACGGTCCTGGAAACACCATATATTTT.

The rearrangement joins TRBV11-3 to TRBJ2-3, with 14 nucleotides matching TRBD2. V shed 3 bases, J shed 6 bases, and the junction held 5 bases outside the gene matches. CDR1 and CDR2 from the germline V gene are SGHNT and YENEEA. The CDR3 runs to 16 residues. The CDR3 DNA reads TGTGCCAGCAGCTTGGGACTAGCGGGAGCCGCGGATACGCAGTATTTT. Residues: CASSLGLAGAADTQYF.

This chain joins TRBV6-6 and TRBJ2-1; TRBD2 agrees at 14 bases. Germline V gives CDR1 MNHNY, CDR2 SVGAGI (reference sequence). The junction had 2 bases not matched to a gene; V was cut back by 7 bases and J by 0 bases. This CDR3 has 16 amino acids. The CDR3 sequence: CASTGTSGSSYNEQFF. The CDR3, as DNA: TGTGCCAGCACCGGGACTAGCGGGAGCTCCTACAATGAGCAGTTCTTC.

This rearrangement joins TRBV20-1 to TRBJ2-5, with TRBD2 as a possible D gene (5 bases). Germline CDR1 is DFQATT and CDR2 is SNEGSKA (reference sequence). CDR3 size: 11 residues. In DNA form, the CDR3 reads TGCAGCCCCTCGGTGGGAGTGGCCCAGTACTTC. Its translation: CSPSVGVAQYF.

CDR3 nucleotide sequence: TGTGCCAGCTCACCCACAGGAGGTCTCTACGAGCAGTACTTC. Translation: CASSPTGGLYEQYF. The genes are TRBV18 and TRBJ2-7; perhaps D is TRBD1 or TRBD2 (5 bases each). Deletions cut 3 bases from V and 3 bases from J, with 12 bases between. The CDR3 is 14 residues long. In germline, CDR1 is KGHSH, CDR2 LQKENI.

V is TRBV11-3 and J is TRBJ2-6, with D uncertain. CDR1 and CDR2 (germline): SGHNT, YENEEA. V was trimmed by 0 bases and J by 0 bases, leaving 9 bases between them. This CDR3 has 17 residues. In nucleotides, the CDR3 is TGTGCCAGCAGCTTAGACAGGCGCCCCTCTGGGGCCAACGTCCTGACTTTC. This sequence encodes CASSLDRRPSGANVLTF.

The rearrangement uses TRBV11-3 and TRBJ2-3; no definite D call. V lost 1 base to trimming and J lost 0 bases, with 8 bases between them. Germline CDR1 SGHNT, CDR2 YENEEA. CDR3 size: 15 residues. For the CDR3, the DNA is TGTGCCAGCAGCTTAGGACCAGTAAGCACAGATACGCAGTATTTT. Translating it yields CASSLGPVSTDTQYF.

CDR3 residues: CASAGGPDQETQYF. Here the CDR3 DNA reads TGTGCCAGCGCGGGAGGGCCGGACCAAGAGACCCAGTACTTC. V usage is TRBV28 and J usage is TRBJ2-5; TRBD2 aligns across 9 bases. The CDR3 covers 14 residues. V dropped 8 bases and J dropped 0; count of bases not matched to a gene: 4. Germline values: CDR1 MDHEN, CDR2 SYDVKM.

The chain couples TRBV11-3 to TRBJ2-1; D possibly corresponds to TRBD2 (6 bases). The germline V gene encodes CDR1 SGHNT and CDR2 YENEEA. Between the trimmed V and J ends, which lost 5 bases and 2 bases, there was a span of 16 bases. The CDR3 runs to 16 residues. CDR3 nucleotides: TGTGCCAGCAGCCCTCGGGGTAGCGGACCCTACAATGAGCAGTTCTTC. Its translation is CASSPRGSGPYNEQFF.

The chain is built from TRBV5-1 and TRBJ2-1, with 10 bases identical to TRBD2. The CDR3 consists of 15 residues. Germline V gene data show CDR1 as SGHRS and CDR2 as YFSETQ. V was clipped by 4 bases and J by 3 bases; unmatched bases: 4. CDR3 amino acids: CASSVGLAIYNEQFF. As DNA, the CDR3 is TGCGCCAGCAGCGTGGGACTAGCGATCTACAATGAGCAGTTCTTC.

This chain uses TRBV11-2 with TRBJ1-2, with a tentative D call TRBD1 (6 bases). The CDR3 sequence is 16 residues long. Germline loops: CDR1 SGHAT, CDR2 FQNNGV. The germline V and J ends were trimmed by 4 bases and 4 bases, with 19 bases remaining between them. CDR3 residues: CASSYSSPGGLYGYTF. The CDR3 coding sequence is TGTGCCAGCAGCTACTCGTCCCCCGGGGGCCTCTATGGCTACACCTTC. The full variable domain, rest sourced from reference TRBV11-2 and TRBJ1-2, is EAGVAQSPRYKIIEKRQSVAFWCNPISGHATLYWYQQILGQGPKLLIQFQNNGVVDDSQLPKDRFSAERLKGVDSTLKIQPAKLEDSAVYLCASSYSSPGGLYGYTFGSGTRLTVV.

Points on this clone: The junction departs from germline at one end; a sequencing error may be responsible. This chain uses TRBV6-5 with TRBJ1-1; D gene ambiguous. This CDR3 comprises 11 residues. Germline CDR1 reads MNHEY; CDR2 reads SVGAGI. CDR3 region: CASSYSTGAFF. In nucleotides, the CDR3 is TGTGCCAGCAGTTACTCCACTGGAGCTTTCTTT.

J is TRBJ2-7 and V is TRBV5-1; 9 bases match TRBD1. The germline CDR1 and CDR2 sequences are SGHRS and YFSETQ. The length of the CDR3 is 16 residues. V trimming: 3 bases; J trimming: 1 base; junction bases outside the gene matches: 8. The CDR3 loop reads CASSSYTGGRSYEQYF. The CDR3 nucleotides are TGCGCCAGCAGCTCATACACAGGGGGCCGTTCCTACGAGCAGTACTTC.